One T cell receptor beta chain is described in this entry. Its antigen remains undetermined. No base quality values were provided; no much bigger clone lies one nucleotide off. Using the deep immunoSEQ assay, multiplex PCR amplified TCR CDR3 regions from genomic DNA. Extracted genomic DNA from each cell subset was distributed evenly across all wells of several immunoSEQ 96-well plates, and each plate was treated as a replicate. For sorted subsets, around 200 ng genomic DNA, equal to some 30,000 T cell genomes, was loaded into each replicate PCR. The purified libraries were quantified using a Qubit 3.0 fluorometer, sized with a Bioanalyzer 2100, and then quantified again using the KAPA Library Quantification kit. Every immunoSEQ 96-well plate was sequenced on a dedicated single-read 150-cycle Illumina NextSeq 550 flow cell. The source study handled its data this way. Because the immunoSEQ output held only junctional sequences and lacked quality scores, the filtering could not match the filtering applied to full-length reads. To assign V/J genes and CDR3, sequences were annotated against IMGT germline references using PyIR, a Python wrapper for IgBLAST v1.9. Any read was removed if the V/J assignment was weak (E-value above 1e-6), the CDR3 was missing, or the read contained stop codons, out-of-frame junctions, or ambiguous translated residues. V3J clonotypes were defined as sequences sharing an identical inferred V gene, J gene, and CDR3 amino acid sequence. To compute the percentage overlap between repertoires, the number of shared unique clonotypes was divided by the size of the smaller repertoire. Three approaches were used to assess repertoire richness: RTK rarefaction, the Chao1 estimator, and Recon v2.1 estimates of unobserved clonotypes. For all TCRbeta clonotypes obtained by the gDNA method from four donors, generation probabilities were computed with OLGA. TCRdb took over this immuneACCESS table, retaining in-frame rearrangements with V and J assigned. Such tables are incomplete; in checked studies, under half of the missing clones stem from an unresolved V gene, and the remainder is unexplained. The DNA was the basis for D and trimming; V, J and clone size are from that table. In this sample the table shows over 750,000 clones, around 96% of which occur a single time. About 0.25% of the sample belongs to the ten largest clones.

This entry belongs to a study of shared clonotypes between healthy human individuals (dated by TCRdb to the early 2020s). Study-wide context: A couple of women and three men aged 18 to 49 years were included in the cohort. For each donor, CD4 naive and CD4 memory were each given three plates, CD8 naive was given two plates, and CD8 memory was given one plate. Blood TCR repertoires of four to six healthy adults were deeply sequenced to estimate repertoire size and the extent of clonotype sharing between individuals. Libraries were prepared and TCR repertoires were sequenced by different laboratories using diverse techniques, in order to increase sequencing depth and limit assay-specific biases. Between about 0.9 and 8.9 billion PBMCs per donor were obtained by leukapheresis.

On the study overall, not on this receptor specifically: Only blood was sampled, and tissue TCR repertoires likely differ from those in blood. Estimated clonotype richness was generally larger for naive than for memory subsets. Incomplete sequencing was indicated by rarefaction of sorted-subset datasets, despite the large sequencing depth. Pairwise subsampling led to the expectation that sequencing depth would affect the degree of clonotype sharing among donors. The genetic and exposure-history diversity represented was limited by the small number of donors. Across a few donors, 4.5% to 6.5% of naive CD4, approximately 3.6% of naive CD8, around 2.5% of memory CD4, and around 0.4% of memory CD8 clonotypes were shared. Compared with non-shared clonotypes, clonotypes shared by all four sorted-subset donors had higher generation probabilities.

The CDR3 spans 14 residues, from the cysteine through the phenylalanine. The DNA shown is the 42-base CDR3, in frame from base 1. Trimming takes 4 bases from V and 9 bases from J, and the germline ends sit 13 bases apart. CDR1 and CDR2 (MNHEY, SMNVEV) derive from the germline V gene (reference sequence). CD8 naive samples consisted of CD45RO-negative cells that were positively selected for CCR7, yielding a CD45RA+CCR7+ population without TemRA cells. The donors were healthy, HIV-negative adults with no recently reported acute infections or vaccinations. Every donor was a Caucasian adult living in Nashville, Tennessee, USA. Blood was obtained by leukapheresis, after which PBMCs were separated by Ficoll-Histopaque density gradient centrifugation and cryopreserved in liquid nitrogen vapor phase. Analytical flow cytometry was used to check the purity and quantity of every magnetically sorted T cell population. Each sorted fraction had its genomic DNA isolated and then quantified by UV absorbance on a Nanodrop 2000c.

The sample taken for sequencing was naive CD8+ T cells sorted from blood. Taken with the paper, the label for cell subset or site translates to: CD45RA+CCR7+. The TCR sequence derives from a man between 25 and 39 years old in good health. In this chain, TRBV27 is recombined with TRBJ1-6; the D segment could be TRBD1, given 5 matching bases. The encoded CDR3 is CASSYTRGGSPLHF. The sequenced DNA is TGTGCCAGCAGTTATACACGGGGCGGTTCACCCCTCCACTTT.